What follows are 28 T cell receptor beta chains derived from one specimen sequenced in a study of T cells in Graves' hyperthyroidism and ophthalmopathy. The source material, RNA transcripts, was used to amplify TCR beta CDR3 regions. First-round RT-PCR with HTBI primers amplified the TCR CDR3 region. One entry per CDR3 protein results from TCRdb running MiXCR on the multiplex PCR reads. The profile shows 340,000 or so distinct CDR3 sequences, about 20% of them singletons. Sequencing input: blood. Every receptor here comes from a woman between 45 and 60 years old with Graves' hyperthyroidism.

V is TRBV30 and J is TRBJ2-1; 8 bases match TRBD2. Trimming at V came to 2 bases and at J to 13 bases, leaving 4 bases not matched to a gene. The CDR3 totals 11 residues. CDR1 and CDR2 from the germline V gene are GTSNPN and SVGIG (reference sequence). This CDR3 reads CAWSLAGRQFF. The CDR3, as DNA: TGTGCCTGGAGTTTAGCGGGGAGACAGTTCTTC.

This clonotype was detected a few times. The rearrangement joins TRBV6-8 to TRBJ1-2; D unclear. V was pared by 2 bases and J by 6 bases, with 10 bases between. Per germline, CDR1 MNHGY and CDR2 SAAAGT. This CDR3 spans 13 amino acids. The CDR3 is CASSYGGSDGYTF. The CDR3 nucleotides are TGTGCCAGCAGTTACGGAGGGTCTGATGGCTACACCTTC.

This clonotype was counted many times. This rearrangement joins TRBV18 to TRBJ1-5; D call uncertain. The germline CDR1 and CDR2 sequences are KGHSH and LQKENI. There are 15 residues in the CDR3. V lost 5 bases, J lost 9 bases, and 20 bases lay in between. The CDR3 loop is CASSVEEAPGRPQHF. CDR3 sequence (DNA): TGTGCCAGCTCAGTCGAGGAGGCTCCAGGCAGGCCCCAGCATTTT.

This clonotype occurred a few times. This chain connects TRBV30 to TRBJ1-2; 9 positions agree with TRBD1. CDR1 and CDR2 (germline): GTSNPN, SVGIG (reference sequence). Losses at the gene ends were 1 base for V and 8 bases for J; bases not matched to a gene: 8. This CDR3 comprises 14 residues. The CDR3 loop is CAWSGGQGFEGYTF. The CDR3 bases are TGTGCCTGGAGTGGCGGACAGGGGTTTGAGGGCTACACCTTC. The complete variable domain, with remaining parts taken from reference TRBV30 and TRBJ1-2, reads SQTIHQWPATLVQPVGSPLSLECTVEGTSNPNLYWYRQAAGRGLQLLFYSVGIGQISSEVPQNLSASRPQDRQFILSSKKLLLSDSGFYLCAWSGGQGFEGYTFGSGTRLTVV.

This clonotype was observed many times. J is TRBJ1-1 and V is TRBV20-1; 9 bases map to TRBD1. The ends lost 5 bases at V and 5 bases at J; junction bases unmatched: 6. The CDR3 contains 13 residues. The germline CDR1 and CDR2 sequences are DFQATT and SNEGSKA (reference sequence). CDR3 sequence reads: CSALQGASTEAFF. The DNA of the CDR3 is TGCAGTGCTCTACAGGGGGCCTCGACTGAAGCTTTCTTT.

A few counts support this clonotype. The V and J genes are TRBV9 and TRBJ2-1, with a possible D match to TRBD2 (6 bases). The CDR3 spans 14 residues. CDR1 and CDR2 from the germline V gene are SGDLS and YYNGEE. Trimming removed 4 bases from V and 2 bases from J, with 10 bases in between. The DNA for the CDR3 is TGTGCCAGCAGCAAGGCGGGGACCTACAATGAGCAGTTCTTC. It codes for CASSKAGTYNEQFF.

This clonotype was observed many times. This rearrangement joins TRBV11-1 to TRBJ2-2, with D possibly TRBD1 on 5 matching bases. The CDR3 consists of 14 residues. Germline lookup yields CDR1 SGHAT and CDR2 FQDESV (reference sequence). Trimming stripped 5 bases from V and 6 bases from J, with 13 bases between. CDR3 nucleotide sequence: TGTGCCAGCAGCCCTTTTCAGGGTGCCGGGGAGCTGTTTTTT. Its translation: CASSPFQGAGELFF.

This clonotype has only one observation. V gene TRBV6-1 combines with J gene TRBJ2-7, with D tentatively TRBD1 (5 bases). Germline V gives CDR1 MNHNS, CDR2 SASEGT. V shed 4 bases and J shed 4 bases, with 8 bases lying between them. CDR3 length: 12 residues. The CDR3 here is CASSATVYEQYV. Written as DNA, the CDR3 is TGTGCCAGCAGTGCGACAGTTTACGAGCAGTACGTC.

This clonotype came up a few times. This chain links TRBV7-9 with TRBJ2-1, with TRBD2 identical over 7 bases. CDR3 length equals 13 residues. Trimming cost V 0 bases and J 14 bases; bases outside gene matches: 7. Germline V gene lookup returns CDR1 SEHNR and CDR2 FQNEAQ (reference sequence). CDR3 protein: CASSLAGRAEKFF. CDR3 bases: TGTGCCAGCAGCTTAGCGGGGAGGGCCGAGAAGTTCTTC.

This clonotype was counted many times. The gene calls are TRBV5-5 and TRBJ2-2; D unresolved. The germline V and J ends were trimmed by 3 bases and 0 bases, with 24 bases remaining between them. The CDR3 covers 20 residues. CDR1 and CDR2 from the germline V gene are SGHKS and YYEKEE (reference sequence). This CDR3 is CASSSLPGSLIGTNTGELFF. The CDR3 bases are TGTGCCAGCAGCTCACTACCCGGGTCCCTAATTGGGACGAACACCGGGGAGCTGTTTTTT.

This clonotype has a count of ten or more. This chain links TRBV12-3 or TRBV12-4 with TRBJ2-1; D remains ambiguous. V was clipped by 2 bases and J by 4 bases, with 6 bases between them. The CDR3 contains 13 residues. CDR3 loop: CASSLTDYNEQFF. In nucleotides, the CDR3 is TGTGCCAGCAGTTTAACAGATTACAATGAGCAGTTCTTC.

With respect to this clonotype: Relative to the germline gene, one junction end is altered; a read error may explain this. The rearrangement uses TRBV12-3 or TRBV12-4 and TRBJ2-5, with 8 bases aligning to TRBD1. CDR3 length: 14 amino acids. CDR3 nucleotide sequence: TGTGCCAGCAGCTCGGGACAGGACCAAGAGACCCGGTACTTC. It is translated as CASSSGQDQETRYF.

The rearrangement links TRBV2 to TRBJ2-7, with a tentative D call TRBD2 (5 bases). Germline values: CDR1 SNHLY, CDR2 FYNNEI. The CDR3 spans 12 residues. CDR3: CATRALAYEQYF. The CDR3 nucleotides are TGTGCGACGCGGGCTCTCGCCTACGAGCAGTACTTC.

V usage is TRBV11-1 and J usage is TRBJ2-7, with 8 bases identical to TRBD1. The V gene's germline CDR1 is SGHAT and CDR2 FQDESV (reference sequence). The CDR3 is 13 amino acids. V was pared by 0 bases and J by 5 bases, with 0 bases of the junction left unmatched. This CDR3 is CASSLADRDEQYF. Here the CDR3 DNA reads TGTGCCAGCAGCTTAGCGGACAGGGACGAGCAGTACTTC.

The chain is built from TRBV10-3 and TRBJ1-2; D not certain. V lost 5 bases to trimming and J lost 2 bases, with 18 bases between them. The CDR3 spans 16 residues. Germline-derived CDR1 and CDR2 are ENHRY and SYGVKD. For the CDR3, the DNA is TGTGCCATCAGTTCCTGGGAAGACAAAGGGAACTATGGCTACACCTTC. Amino acid sequence: CAISSWEDKGNYGYTF.

This clonotype was found a few times. The rearrangement links TRBV5-5 to TRBJ2-1, with D perhaps matching TRBD1 (7 bases). V lost 4 bases and J 12 bases, leaving 14 bases between the germline ends. Germline V lookup: CDR1 SGHKS, CDR2 YYEKEE (reference sequence). This CDR3 has 12 residues. In DNA, the CDR3 is TGTGCCAGCAGCAGAAGACAGGGAGGGCAGTTCTTC. Translated: CASSRRQGGQFF.

This clonotype was recorded at least ten times. The chain couples TRBV3-1 to TRBJ2-6; D unresolved. V was clipped by 0 bases and J by 0 bases, with 3 bases between them. Germline lookup yields CDR1 LGHDT and CDR2 YNNKEL (reference sequence). This CDR3 is 15 amino acids long. Here the CDR3 DNA reads TGTGCCAGCAGCCAAGACGCCTCTGGGGCCAACGTCCTGACTTTC. Translated: CASSQDASGANVLTF.

CDR3 sequence reads: CSAPHGANVLTF. The CDR3 bases are TGCAGTGCCCCCCACGGGGCCAACGTCCTGACTTTC. This chain connects TRBV20-1 to TRBJ2-6; D is uncertain. Looked up from germline, CDR1 is DFQATT and CDR2 is SNEGSKA (reference sequence). V lost 6 bases to trimming and J lost 4 bases, with 7 bases between them. The CDR3 contains 12 residues.

This clonotype was detected many times. The chain combines TRBV20-1 with TRBJ2-5; possible D gene TRBD2, 5 bases. Germline CDR1 and CDR2: DFQATT and SNEGSKA (reference sequence). V was cut by 1 base and J by 5 bases, with 14 bases left in between. This CDR3 is 14 amino acids long. CDR3 sequence (DNA): TGCAGTGCTAGAGGACTATCATCGGAGGAGACCCAGTACTTC. Translating it yields CSARGLSSEETQYF.

This clonotype was observed a handful of times. The V and J genes are TRBV9 and TRBJ2-1, with 9 bases matching TRBD2. CDR3 size: 15 residues. V trimming: 2 bases; J trimming: 6 bases; junction bases outside the gene matches: 6. Germline V CDR1 and CDR2: SGDLS, YYNGEE. The CDR3 DNA reads as TGTGCCAGCAGCGTCGGGACTAGCATGGCCAATGAGCAGTTCTTC. Its translation is CASSVGTSMANEQFF. The full variable domain, in which reference TRBV9 and TRBJ2-1 provide the parts outside the CDR3, is DSGVTQTPKHLITATGQRVTLRCSPRSGDLSVYWYQQSLDQGLQFLIQYYNGEERAKGNILERFSAQQFPDLHSELNLSSLELGDSALYFCASSVGTSMANEQFFGPGTRLTVL.

This clonotype was seen a handful of times. V is TRBV2 and J is TRBJ2-5, with 10 positions matching TRBD2. The CDR3 contains 18 residues. V gave up 1 base and J gave up 2 bases; unmatched junction bases: 10. CDR1 SNHLY and CDR2 FYNNEI come from the germline V gene. The CDR3 nucleotides are TGTGCCAGCAGTGAAGTTGAACTAGCGGGGACCCTTCAAGAGACCCAGTACTTC. The encoded protein is CASSEVELAGTLQETQYF.

There are a few counts of this clonotype. J is TRBJ1-1 and V is TRBV2; the D is unclear. Between the trimmed V and J ends, which lost 4 bases and 3 bases, there was a span of 9 bases. Germline V lookup: CDR1 SNHLY, CDR2 FYNNEI. The CDR3 covers 13 residues. CDR3 coding DNA: TGTGCCAGCAGTGGACAAGATGACACTGAAGCTTTCTTT. It translates to CASSGQDDTEAFF.

Only a few counts were recorded for this clonotype. Just one base apart from a much larger clone, this may be a read error. The rearrangement uses TRBV28 and TRBJ1-1; 8 bases agree with TRBD1. CDR1 and CDR2 (germline): MDHEN, SYDVKM. This CDR3 is built from 12 residues. CDR3 sequence (DNA): TGTACCACGACGGACAGGGCCACTGAAGCTTTCTTT. It translates to CTTTDRATEAFF. Full variable domain (remainder filled in from reference TRBV28 and TRBJ1-1): DVKVTQSSRYLVKRTGEKVFLECVQDMDHENMFWYRQDPGLGLRLIYFSYDVKMKEKGDIPEGYSVSREKKERFSLILESASTNQTSMYLCTTTDRATEAFFGQGTRLTVV.

This clonotype was detected ten times or more. The chain has TRBV11-2 and TRBJ1-3; D not certain. This CDR3 region has 17 residues. The germline V and J ends were trimmed by 5 bases and 0 bases, with 17 bases remaining between them. Germline V gives CDR1 SGHAT, CDR2 FQNNGV. CDR3 nucleotides: TGTGCCAGCAGCCCAAACTCGACGGTTAGCTCTGGAAACACCATATATTTT. Its translation is CASSPNSTVSSGNTIYF.

This clonotype was detected ten times or more. The rearrangement links TRBV11-2 to TRBJ2-3, with TRBD2 identical over 7 bases. Germline CDR1 and CDR2: SGHAT and FQNNGV. Trimming at V came to 8 bases and at J to 0 bases, leaving 8 bases not matched to a gene. This CDR3 has 15 amino acids. CDR3 protein: CASCRAGPSTDTQYF. CDR3 bases: TGTGCCAGCTGCCGAGCGGGGCCTAGCACAGATACGCAGTATTTT.

This clonotype was counted at least ten times. The CDR3 loop is CSARSQNDGTDTQYF. Written as DNA, the CDR3 is TGCAGTGCTAGATCCCAAAACGATGGAACAGATACGCAGTATTTT. The gene calls are TRBV20-1 and TRBJ2-3; D gene uncertain. Germline CDR1 DFQATT, CDR2 SNEGSKA (reference sequence). Trimming cost V 2 bases and J 3 bases, with 15 bases left between them. This CDR3 spans 15 amino acids.

In this sample, this clonotype turned up many times. V and J are TRBV30 and TRBJ1-2; TRBD1 might be the D (6 bases). Germline loops: CDR1 GTSNPN, CDR2 SVGIG (reference sequence). V was cut by 6 bases and J by 9 bases, with 14 bases left in between. The CDR3 runs to 11 residues. Here the CDR3 DNA reads TGTGCCTGTCCCGAGGGGGGTAGCTACACCTTC. It yields the protein CACPEGGSYTF.

There are many counts of this clonotype. The chain recombines TRBV12-3 or TRBV12-4 with TRBJ2-3; tentative D call: TRBD2 (6 bases). Between the trimmed V and J ends, which lost 1 base and 7 bases, there was a span of 12 bases. The CDR3 is 14 amino acids. The DNA for the CDR3 is TGTGCCAGCAGTTTAGGGGGACTCCACCATACGCAGTATTTT. Translating gives CASSLGGLHHTQYF.